This is a list of T cell receptor beta chains from one sample in a study of T cell repertoires in cytomegalovirus infection. These TCRs are of unknown antigen specificity. TCRdb independently ran MiXCR on the reads; one entry per CDR3 protein. The table has roughly 69,000 distinct CDR3 sequences, less than 30% seen once. The specimen was CD8+ T cells from cultured PBMCs, collected from culture after CMV antigen stimulation. The origin of the receptors is a human donor in good health (CMV status not recorded). Some clones in this sample may be carry-over from other donors' samples. The CDR3 runs from the conserved cysteine through the conserved F or W. Fields, in order: V gene, J gene, clone size, D gene, CDR3 protein, CDR3 DNA. A D gene is named only where the DNA matches it firmly. The size of a clone is reported for some rows only, either as once, few or many, or as a class for expanded clones.

>TRBV20-1|TRBJ2-1|.|.
CSPIPGFSYNEQFF
TGCAGTCCTATCCCGGGGTTTTCCTACAATGAGCAGTTCTTC
>TRBV12-3/TRBV12-4|TRBJ1-2|many|.
CASSFGGADYGYTF
TGTGCCAGCAGTTTCGGAGGGGCGGACTATGGCTACACCTTC
>TRBV6-5|TRBJ1-1|.|.
CASSYGQVTEAFF
TGTGCCAGCAGTTACGGGCAAGTCACTGAAGCTTTCTTT
>TRBV6-2/TRBV6-3|TRBJ1-2|.|.
CASRYYRDYGYTF
TGTGCCAGCAGATACTACAGGGACTATGGCTACACCTTC
>TRBV9|TRBJ2-7|.|.
CASSPFGGKSSYEQYF
TGTGCCAGCAGCCCCTTTGGGGGGAAGAGCTCCTACGAGCAGTACTTC
>TRBV7-8|TRBJ2-7|.|TRBD2
CASSWRGREVDEQYF
TGTGCCAGCAGCTGGCGTGGGCGGGAGGTAGACGAGCAGTACTTC
>TRBV14|TRBJ2-5|.|TRBD2
CASSQGLAEETQYF
TGTGCCAGCAGCCAGGGACTAGCGGAGGAGACCCAGTACTTC
>TRBV10-3|TRBJ2-7|.|TRBD2
CAISDLGASGVYEQYF
TGTGCCATCAGTGATTTAGGGGCTAGCGGGGTCTACGAGCAGTACTTC
>TRBV6-2/TRBV6-3|TRBJ1-1|.|TRBD1
CASTQRGPMNTEAFF
TGTGCCAGCACTCAAAGGGGGCCCATGAACACTGAAGCTTTCTTT
>TRBV6-1|TRBJ1-6|.|.
CASTRGGIDSPLHF
TGTGCCAGCACCCGAGGAGGGATTGATTCACCCCTCCACTTT
>TRBV18|TRBJ1-4|many|TRBD1
CASSPRGTGGLEKLFF
TGTGCCAGCTCACCACGGGGGACAGGGGGCCTTGAAAAACTGTTTTTT
>TRBV12-3/TRBV12-4|TRBJ2-2|.|.
CASRRLRDSNTGELFF
TGTGCCAGCAGAAGGCTTCGGGACTCAAACACCGGGGAGCTGTTTTTT
>TRBV6-6|TRBJ2-1|many|.
CASSYSTNEQFF
TGTGCCAGCAGTTACTCGACAAATGAGCAGTTCTTC
>TRBV7-2|TRBJ1-5|many|TRBD1
CASSLVRTGGQPQHF
TGTGCCAGCAGCTTAGTTAGGACAGGGGGGCAGCCCCAGCATTTT
>TRBV27|TRBJ2-5|.|TRBD2
CASSLTRLTGGRETQYF
TGTGCCAGCAGTTTAACCAGGTTGACGGGAGGGCGAGAGACCCAGTACTTC
>TRBV4-1|TRBJ2-7|.|TRBD1
CASSQDLTGGGYEQYF
TGCGCCAGCAGCCAAGACCTCACAGGGGGCGGATACGAGCAGTACTTC
>TRBV4-3|TRBJ2-1|.|TRBD2
CASSQEGGGLFNEQFF
TGCGCCAGCAGCCAAGAGGGCGGGGGGCTTTTCAATGAGCAGTTCTTC
>TRBV4-3|TRBJ2-1|.|TRBD1
CASSPRTGKNEQFF
TGCGCCAGCAGCCCGAGGACAGGGAAAAATGAGCAGTTCTTC
>TRBV12-3/TRBV12-4|TRBJ2-3|few|.
CASRPLVQNTDTQYF
TGTGCCAGCAGACCCCTAGTGCAGAACACAGATACGCAGTATTTT
>TRBV12-3/TRBV12-4|TRBJ1-1|medium-sized|.
CASATGPATEAFF
TGTGCCAGCGCCACCGGGCCGGCAACTGAAGCTTTCTTT
>TRBV6-6|TRBJ1-2|few|.
CASSYSPDNNGYTF
TGTGCCAGCAGTTACTCCCCAGATAACAATGGCTACACCTTC
>TRBV27|TRBJ1-1|.|.
CASSLSPTVNTEAFF
TGTGCCAGCAGTTTATCCCCGACAGTGAACACTGAAGCTTTCTTT
>TRBV6-6|TRBJ2-7|.|.
CASRPEQAYEQYF
TGTGCCAGCAGACCTGAACAAGCCTACGAGCAGTACTTC
>TRBV6-5|TRBJ2-3|.|.
CASSQKTSPSTDTQYF
TGTGCCAGCAGTCAAAAAACTAGTCCCTCCACAGATACGCAGTATTTT
>TRBV11-3|TRBJ1-4|.|.
CASSPQPNEKLFF
TGTGCCAGCAGCCCTCAGCCGAATGAAAAACTGTTTTTT
>TRBV4-1|TRBJ2-7|few|TRBD1
CASSEGQDFAFYEQYF
TGCGCCAGCAGCGAAGGACAGGATTTTGCCTTCTACGAGCAGTACTTC
>TRBV24-1|TRBJ2-1|.|.
CATQQGGEQFF
TGTGCCACTCAGCAGGGGGGTGAGCAGTTCTTC
>TRBV6-1|TRBJ1-1|.|.
CASSSSVDTEAFF
TGTGCCAGCAGTTCAAGCGTGGACACTGAAGCTTTCTTT
>TRBV7-3|TRBJ1-5|many|TRBD1
CASRPGTGDLSNQPQHF
TGTGCCAGCAGACCCGGGACAGGAGACCTTAGCAATCAGCCCCAGCATTTT
>TRBV5-8|TRBJ1-1|.|.
CASSLVLRALNTEAFF
TGTGCCAGCAGCCTCGTCCTCAGGGCCCTGAACACTGAAGCTTTCTTT
>TRBV18|TRBJ2-3|few|.
CASSPPSEDTQYF
TGTGCCAGCTCACCACCGTCGGAAGATACGCAGTATTTT
>TRBV7-9|TRBJ2-4|few|.
CASSYAGQGQNIQYF
TGTGCCAGCAGCTACGCGGGGCAGGGGCAAAACATTCAGTACTTC
>TRBV11-2|TRBJ1-6|few|.
CASSLGQNNSPLHF
TGTGCCAGCAGCTTAGGACAAAATAATTCACCCCTCCACTTT
>TRBV6-1|TRBJ1-2|.|.
CASSEAWQSDLYTF
TGTGCCAGCAGTGAAGCGTGGCAGAGTGACCTCTACACCTTC
>TRBV27|TRBJ2-7|few|.
CASSLTASYLYEQYF
TGTGCCAGCAGTTTGACAGCGAGCTACCTCTACGAGCAGTACTTC
>TRBV7-8|TRBJ2-7|few|.
CASSLATAGASEQYF
TGTGCCAGCAGCTTAGCTACGGCTGGGGCTTCCGAGCAGTACTTC
>TRBV6-2/TRBV6-3|TRBJ2-7|.|.
CASSYPDRKSSYEQYF
TGTGCCAGCAGTTACCCCGACAGGAAGAGCTCCTACGAGCAGTACTTC
>TRBV9|TRBJ1-5|.|.
CASSVGAKEPQHF
TGTGCCAGCAGCGTAGGGGCCAAGGAGCCCCAGCATTTT
>TRBV19|TRBJ2-2|.|TRBD2
CASQTGTTIAGELFF
TGTGCCAGTCAGACCGGGACTACTATCGCCGGGGAGCTGTTTTTT
>TRBV7-2|TRBJ2-5|.|TRBD2
CASSAGTIQETQYF
TGTGCCAGCAGCGCGGGGACTATCCAAGAGACCCAGTACTTC
>TRBV12-3/TRBV12-4|TRBJ2-7|.|TRBD1
CASSQDRAYEQYF
TGTGCCAGCAGTCAGGACAGGGCCTACGAGCAGTACTTC
>TRBV20-1|TRBJ1-1|many|TRBD1
CSADRVTEAEAFF
TGCAGTGCAGACAGGGTGACGGAGGCTGAAGCTTTCTTT
>TRBV5-6|TRBJ2-1|few|.
CASSGSGTPSPYNEQFF
TGTGCCAGCAGCGGATCCGGGACTCCGTCGCCTTACAATGAGCAGTTCTTC
>TRBV4-3|TRBJ2-7|.|TRBD1
CASSAGTGGDEQYF
TGCGCCAGCAGCGCCGGGACAGGGGGTGACGAGCAGTACTTC
>TRBV6-6|TRBJ2-1|once|.
CASSYYDNEQFF
TGTGCCAGCAGTTACTACGACAATGAGCAGTTCTTC
>TRBV7-3|TRBJ2-6|few|.
CASSLSSGANVLTF
TGTGCCAGCAGCTTAAGCTCTGGGGCCAACGTCCTGACTTTC
>TRBV4-3|TRBJ1-1|many|.
CASSQDGAGRDTEAFF
TGCGCCAGCAGCCAAGATGGGGCAGGGAGGGACACTGAAGCTTTCTTT
>TRBV12-3/TRBV12-4|TRBJ1-1|many|.
CASSLGWGPKGNTEAFF
TGTGCCAGCAGTTTAGGATGGGGCCCAAAGGGGAACACTGAAGCTTTCTTT
>TRBV7-9|TRBJ2-5|.|.
CASSPIDGGKETQYF
TGTGCCAGCAGCCCCATTGATGGGGGGAAAGAGACCCAGTACTTC
>TRBV9|TRBJ2-3|.|TRBD2
CASSVVSSGSTDTQYF
TGTGCCAGCAGCGTAGTGTCTAGCGGAAGCACAGATACGCAGTATTTT
>TRBV27|TRBJ1-4|.|TRBD1
CASSPDDRGLGEKLFF
TGTGCCAGCAGTCCCGACGACAGGGGGCTAGGTGAAAAACTGTTTTTT
>TRBV9|TRBJ2-2|.|.
CASSVGANTGELFF
TGTGCCAGCAGCGTAGGGGCGAACACCGGGGAGCTGTTTTTT
>TRBV24-1|TRBJ2-1|many|TRBD2
CATSEYSGEQFF
TGTGCCACCAGTGAATATAGCGGGGAGCAGTTCTTC
>TRBV12-3/TRBV12-4|TRBJ2-5|.|.
CASSFNGIRETQYF
TGTGCCAGCAGTTTTAACGGCATCAGGGAGACCCAGTACTTC
>TRBV7-9|TRBJ2-7|.|.
CASSSQGGGYEQYF
TGTGCCAGCAGCTCACAGGGTGGGGGCTACGAGCAGTACTTC